The following is a T cell receptor (beta chain) sequence with its context. TCRdb reanalyzed the 5' RACE reads and collapses them to one entry per CDR3 protein, without DNA. The listing records 350,000 to 400,000 distinct CDR3 sequences. This sample is part of a study of T cells expressing NK-cell markers. The CDR3 is made up of 16 amino acids. CDR1 and CDR2 (germline): MNHEY, SVGAGI. The sequenced material came from blood T cells: a sorted CD56 or NKG2C T cell subset, CD4+ or CD8+ T cells, or bulk PBMC T cells (not recorded which). The TCR comes from a woman aged 45 to 65 in good health. This chain uses TRBV6-5 with TRBJ2-1; with no DNA, the TCRdb D assignment of TRBD1 cannot be verified. The CDR3 is CASSYSGGAGYNEQFF.